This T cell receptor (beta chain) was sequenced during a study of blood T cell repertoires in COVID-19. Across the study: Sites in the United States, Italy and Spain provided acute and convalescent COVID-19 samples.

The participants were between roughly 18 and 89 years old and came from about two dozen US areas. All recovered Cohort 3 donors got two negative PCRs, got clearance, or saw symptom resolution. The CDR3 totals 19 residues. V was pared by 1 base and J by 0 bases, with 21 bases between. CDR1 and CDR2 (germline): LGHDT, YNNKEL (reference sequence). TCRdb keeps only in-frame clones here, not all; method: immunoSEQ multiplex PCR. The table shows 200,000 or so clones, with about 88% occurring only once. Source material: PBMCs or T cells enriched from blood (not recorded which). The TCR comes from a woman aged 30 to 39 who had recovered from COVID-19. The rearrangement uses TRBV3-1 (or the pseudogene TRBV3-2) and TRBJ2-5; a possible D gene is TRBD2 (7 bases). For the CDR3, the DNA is TGTGCCAGCAGCCAAGTTGGGTCGCGGGGGCTATATTACCAAGAGACCCAGTACTTC. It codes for CASSQVGSRGLYYQETQYF.